This note documents a single TCR beta chain sequence. The antigen remains undetermined. This specimen comes from a study of T cell clones after liver transplantation. Across the whole study: TCRbeta sequencing after a pre-transplant mixed lymphocyte reaction identified graft-donor-reactive clones, later tracked in post-transplant blood. Graft-donor-reactive sequences were compared with third-party-reactive TCRbeta sequences from pre-transplant mixed lymphocyte reactions.

Assay used: immunoSEQ multiplex PCR; TCRdb lists only in-frame clones, some missing. This table holds around 76,000 clones, around 80% found once. General study points: Donor-reactive sequences fell more than third party-reactive ones, suggesting partial deletion.

The length of the CDR3 is 15 residues. V lost 5 bases and J lost 1, with 15 bases in between. Germline V gene lookup returns CDR1 LNHDA and CDR2 SQIVND (reference sequence). V is TRBV19 and J is TRBJ2-7; perhaps D is TRBD1 or TRBD2 (5 bases each). The sample was CD4+ T cells from blood, taken 12 months after liver transplant. The TCR comes from a human patient who received a liver transplant. Part of the T cell pool may stem from the graft donor. The CDR3 loop reads CASSLPGTASYEQYF. The CDR3 DNA sequence: TGTGCCAGTAGTCTCCCCGGGACCGCTTCCTACGAGCAGTACTTC.